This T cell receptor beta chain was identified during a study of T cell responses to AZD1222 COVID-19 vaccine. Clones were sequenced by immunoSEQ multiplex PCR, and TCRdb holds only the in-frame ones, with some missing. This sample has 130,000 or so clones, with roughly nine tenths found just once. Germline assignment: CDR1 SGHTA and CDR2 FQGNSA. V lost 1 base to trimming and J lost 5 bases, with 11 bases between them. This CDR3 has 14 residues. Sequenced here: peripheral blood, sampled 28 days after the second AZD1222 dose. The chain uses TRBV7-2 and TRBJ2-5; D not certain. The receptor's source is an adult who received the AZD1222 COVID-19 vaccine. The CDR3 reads CASSLGSERETQYF. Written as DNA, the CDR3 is TGTGCCAGCAGCTTAGGGTCGGAAAGGGAGACCCAGTACTTC.